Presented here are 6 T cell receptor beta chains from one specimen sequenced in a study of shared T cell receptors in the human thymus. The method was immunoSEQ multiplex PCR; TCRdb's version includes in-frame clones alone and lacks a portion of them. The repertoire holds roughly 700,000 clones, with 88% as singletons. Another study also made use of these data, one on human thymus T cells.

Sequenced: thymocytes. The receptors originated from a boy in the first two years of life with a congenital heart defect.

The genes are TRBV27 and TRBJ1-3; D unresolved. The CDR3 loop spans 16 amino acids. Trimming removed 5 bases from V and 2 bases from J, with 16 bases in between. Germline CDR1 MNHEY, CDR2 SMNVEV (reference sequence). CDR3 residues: CASSPTPTRPGNTIYF. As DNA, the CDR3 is TGTGCCAGCAGTCCGACCCCGACAAGGCCTGGAAACACCATATATTTT.

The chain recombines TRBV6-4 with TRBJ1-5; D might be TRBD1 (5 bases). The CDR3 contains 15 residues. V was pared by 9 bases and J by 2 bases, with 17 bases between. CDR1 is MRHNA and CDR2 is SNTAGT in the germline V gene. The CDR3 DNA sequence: TGTGCCAGGACCAGACAGCTACCTTGCAATCAGCCCCAGCATTTT. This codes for CARTRQLPCNQPQHF.

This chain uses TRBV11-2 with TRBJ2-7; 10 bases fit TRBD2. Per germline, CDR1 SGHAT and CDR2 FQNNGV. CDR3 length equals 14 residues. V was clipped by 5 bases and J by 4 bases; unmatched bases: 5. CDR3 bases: TGTGCCAGCAGCCTAGCGGGGGTTTCATACGAGCAGTACTTC. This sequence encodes CASSLAGVSYEQYF.

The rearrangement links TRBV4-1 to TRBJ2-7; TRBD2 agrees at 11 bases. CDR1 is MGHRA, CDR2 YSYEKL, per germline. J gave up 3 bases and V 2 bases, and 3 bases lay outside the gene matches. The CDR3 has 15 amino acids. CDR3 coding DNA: TGCGCCAGCAGCCAACTAGCGGGAGGTAACTACGAGCAGTACTTC. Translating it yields CASSQLAGGNYEQYF.

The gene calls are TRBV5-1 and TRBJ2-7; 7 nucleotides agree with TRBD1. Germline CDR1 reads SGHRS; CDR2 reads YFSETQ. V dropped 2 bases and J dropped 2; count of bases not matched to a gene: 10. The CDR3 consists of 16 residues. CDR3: CASSLDRTGAPYEQYF. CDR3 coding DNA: TGCGCCAGCAGCTTAGATCGGACAGGAGCACCCTACGAGCAGTACTTC.

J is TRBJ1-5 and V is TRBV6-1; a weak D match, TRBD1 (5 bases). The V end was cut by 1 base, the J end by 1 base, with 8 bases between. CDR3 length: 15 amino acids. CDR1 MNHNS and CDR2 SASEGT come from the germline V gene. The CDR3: CASSEGGGSNQPQHF. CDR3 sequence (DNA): TGTGCCAGCAGTGAAGGGGGGGGAAGCAATCAGCCCCAGCATTTT.